Listed below are T cell receptor beta chains from one sample, sequenced in a study of blood T cell repertoires in COVID-19. Sequencing was performed with immunoSEQ multiplex PCR; in TCRdb, only in-frame clones are kept and a portion is missing. The sample contains some 250,000 clones, 88% of which appear only once. Input material: peripheral blood. The source is a human donor in a cohort sampled during active COVID-19. Both conserved end residues are trimmed from each CDR3. Only part of the rows carry a size: once, few, many, or a class if the clone is expanded.

size: NA; J: TRBJ1-1; V: TRBV7-9; CDR3: ASSLPDRRNSAEAF
size: NA; J: TRBJ1-5; V: TRBV5-6; CDR3: ASSSRRAGQPQH
size: NA; J: TRBJ2-1; V: TRBV18; CDR3: ASSPGTSKNEQF
size: NA; J: TRBJ1-2; V: TRBV28; CDR3: ASSLGQEVVYT
size: NA; J: TRBJ1-2; V: TRBV7-2; CDR3: ASSPQVGYDGYT
size: NA; J: TRBJ1-2; V: TRBV9; CDR3: ASSVGRNYGYT
size: NA; J: TRBJ2-7; V: TRBV27; CDR3: ASSYGGVLY
size: once; J: TRBJ1-1; V: TRBV5-4; CDR3: ASSLASLNTEAF
size: NA; J: TRBJ2-7; V: TRBV6-2/TRBV6-3; CDR3: ASSRTRSEQY
size: NA; J: TRBJ2-5; V: TRBV18; CDR3: ASSPRGGETQY
size: NA; J: TRBJ2-5; V: TRBV24-1; CDR3: ATSGDRGHTLVETQY
size: NA; J: TRBJ2-3; V: TRBV6-5; CDR3: ASSYGTSGTDTQY
size: NA; J: TRBJ1-2; V: TRBV5-1; CDR3: ASTETGAFRYT
size: NA; J: TRBJ1-2; V: TRBV9; CDR3: ASSVGQADYGYT
size: NA; J: TRBJ2-5; V: TRBV11-2; CDR3: ASSLQVQETQY
size: NA; J: TRBJ1-1; V: TRBV5-1; CDR3: ASSSWTGAMNTEAF
size: NA; J: TRBJ1-1; V: TRBV6-5; CDR3: ASSYSGGVNTEAF